The 25 T cell receptor beta chains reported below all come from one sample, sequenced in a study of radiotherapy plus CTLA-4 blockade in lung cancer. Repertoires were generated with immunoSEQ multiplex PCR, while TCRdb's copy carries only in-frame clones and drops some. In the table there are around 40,000 clones, approximately 85% of which are singletons. This specimen was peripheral blood, taken from a patient treated with radiotherapy plus ipilimumab. The receptors shown here come from a human donor with non-small cell lung cancer who had stable disease on radiotherapy plus ipilimumab.

The chain has TRBV19 and TRBJ1-5; TRBD1 agrees at 8 bases. Germline CDR1 reads LNHDA; CDR2 reads SQIVND (reference sequence). This CDR3 is 15 amino acids long. The ends lost 4 bases at V and 1 base at J; junction bases unmatched: 3. This CDR3 reads CASSTTGVSNQPQHF. In DNA form, the CDR3 reads TGTGCCAGTAGTACGACAGGGGTAAGCAATCAGCCCCAGCATTTT.

This clone was picked up a small number of times. The V call is TRBV5-1, the J call TRBJ1-2, with D uncertain. The V and J ends lost 2 bases and 0 bases respectively, with 11 bases between them. CDR1 and CDR2 from the germline V gene are SGHRS and YFSETQ. The CDR3 extends over 15 amino acids. The CDR3 reads CASSLDTLANYGYTF. The CDR3 DNA reads TGCGCCAGCAGCTTAGACACTTTAGCTAACTATGGCTACACCTTC.

The chain links TRBV5-1 to TRBJ2-1; D is possibly TRBD2 (6 bases). V lost 4 bases to trimming and J lost 3 bases, with 14 bases between them. This CDR3 is 15 amino acids long. Germline lookup yields CDR1 SGHRS and CDR2 YFSETQ. The CDR3: CASSTGSSGYNEQFF. In DNA form, the CDR3 reads TGCGCCAGCAGCACGGGGAGTAGCGGCTACAATGAGCAGTTCTTC.

This chain links TRBV6-5 with TRBJ1-2, with TRBD1 matching 9 bases. The germline V gene has CDR1 MNHEY and CDR2 SVGAGI. The CDR3 has 14 amino acids. J lost 6 bases, V lost 6 bases, and 8 bases had no gene match. The CDR3 DNA reads as TGTGCCAGCAGGGGGGACAGGGAATCGGATGGCTACACCTTC. Translated, it gives CASRGDRESDGYTF.

CDR3 residues: CASSRQGNYEQYF. The DNA for the CDR3 is TGTGCCAGTAGTCGACAGGGAAACTACGAGCAGTACTTC. The chain links TRBV19 to TRBJ2-7, with 7 bases identical to TRBD1. V was clipped by 5 bases and J by 3 bases; unmatched bases: 4. The V gene's germline CDR1 is LNHDA and CDR2 SQIVND (reference sequence). CDR3 size: 13 residues.

The V gene is TRBV7-9, the J gene TRBJ2-3, with 10 bases lining up with TRBD2. With 4 bases clipped from V and 5 bases from J, the junction kept 15 bases outside the gene matches. CDR1 SEHNR and CDR2 FQNEAQ come from the germline V gene (reference sequence). The length of the CDR3 is 18 residues. CDR3 region: CASSYTKPASGSLDTQYF. In DNA form, the CDR3 reads TGTGCCAGCAGCTACACAAAACCGGCTAGCGGGAGCTTAGATACGCAGTATTTT. The complete variable domain, with remaining parts taken from reference TRBV7-9 and TRBJ2-3, reads DTGVSQNPRHKITKRGQNVTFRCDPISEHNRLYWYRQTLGQGPEFLTYFQNEAQLEKSRLLSDRFSAERPKGSFSTLEIQRTEQGDSAMYLCASSYTKPASGSLDTQYFGPGTRLTVL.

The V call is TRBV27, the J call TRBJ2-7; 8 bases map to TRBD1. V shed 6 bases and J 6 bases; nucleotides not matched to a gene: 7. The germline CDR1 and CDR2 sequences are MNHEY and SMNVEV (reference sequence). This CDR3 contains 13 residues. CDR3 residues: CASRRQDRVEQYF. The CDR3 DNA follows: TGTGCCAGCAGACGCCAGGACAGGGTCGAGCAGTACTTC.

The chain links TRBV6-5 to TRBJ2-7; 10 bases align to TRBD1. CDR3 length: 14 amino acids. Germline CDR1 is MNHEY and CDR2 is SVGAGI. V lost 4 bases to trimming and J lost 4 bases; unmatched junction nucleotides: 4. The CDR3 bases are TGTGCCAGCAGTTCCGGGACAGGGGAGTACGAGCAGTACTTC. This codes for CASSSGTGEYEQYF.

V gene TRBV4-3 combines with J gene TRBJ2-1; weak D call: TRBD1 (6 bases). Deletions cut 1 base from V and 6 bases from J, with 13 bases between. The CDR3 covers 15 residues. Germline V gene sequence: CDR1 LGHNA, CDR2 YSLEER. This CDR3 is CASSQVIQGINEQFF. The CDR3 bases are TGCGCCAGCAGCCAAGTTATCCAGGGGATCAATGAGCAGTTCTTC.

The chain recombines TRBV7-9 with TRBJ1-4; no clear D gene. Trimming took 7 bases from V and 2 from J, leaving 14 bases between them. Germline V gives CDR1 SEHNR, CDR2 FQNEAQ (reference sequence). The CDR3 has 15 residues. The CDR3 nucleotides read TGTGCCAGCACCCAGCGGCGGACCACTAATGAAAAACTGTTTTTT. It yields the protein CASTQRRTTNEKLFF.

The gene calls are TRBV18 and TRBJ2-7; 12 bases match TRBD2. Germline CDR1 and CDR2: KGHSH and LQKENI. V lost 0 bases, J lost 2 bases, and 2 bases stayed unmatched. The length of the CDR3 is 16 residues. CDR3 region: CASSPPTSGSPYEQYF. The CDR3, as DNA: TGTGCCAGCTCACCACCGACTAGCGGGAGCCCCTACGAGCAGTACTTC.

With regard to this clone: One end of the junction varies from germline; a read error may be responsible. The rearrangement uses TRBV28 and TRBJ1-5; D might be TRBD1 (5 bases). The CDR3 extends over 15 amino acids. CDR1 and CDR2 (germline): MDHEN, SYDVKM. DNA of the CDR3: TGTGCCAGCAGCTTATCAGGAGGGGGCAATCAGCCCCAGCATTTT. It yields the protein CASSLSGGGNQPQHF.

The CDR3 sequence: CASSPNLAGAAGELFF. Here the CDR3 DNA reads TGTGCCAGCTCACCAAATCTAGCGGGAGCAGCCGGGGAGCTGTTTTTT. The rearrangement uses TRBV18 and TRBJ2-2; 10 bases fit TRBD2. Trimming took 2 bases from V and 6 from J; bases not matched to a gene: 6. From germline, CDR1 is KGHSH and CDR2 LQKENI. The CDR3 loop spans 16 amino acids.

V is TRBV7-9 and J is TRBJ2-3; 10 bases are shared with TRBD2. The CDR3 is made up of 17 amino acids. Germline V CDR1 and CDR2: SEHNR, FQNEAQ (reference sequence). Trimming removed 1 base from V and 4 bases from J; junction bases left unmatched: 8. The CDR3 DNA follows: TGTGCCAGCAGCTTAGTTAGTCTAGCGGGAGTTCCAGATACGCAGTATTTT. Its translation is CASSLVSLAGVPDTQYF.

The chain is built from TRBV19 and TRBJ2-7; unclear D gene. Germline CDR1 is LNHDA and CDR2 is SQIVND (reference sequence). V gave up 8 bases and J gave up 1 base, with 12 bases separating them. The CDR3 is made up of 13 amino acids. As DNA, the CDR3 is TGTGCCAGTTCTGTGATTGAGTCCTACGAGCAGTACTTC. Amino acids: CASSVIESYEQYF.

V usage is TRBV5-5 and J usage is TRBJ1-5; 12 bases line up with TRBD1. The V and J ends lost 4 bases and 6 bases, in that order; junction bases with no gene match: 8. Germline CDR1 reads SGHKS; CDR2 reads YYEKEE (reference sequence). The CDR3 is 16 amino acids. The CDR3 DNA is TGTGCCAGCAGCCCAGGGGACAGGGGGCACGGTCAGCCCCAGCATTTT. Its protein is CASSPGDRGHGQPQHF.

This clone appeared once. This chain links TRBV5-1 with TRBJ2-1; TRBD1 aligns across 8 bases. The junction had 4 bases not matched to a gene; V was cut back by 4 bases and J by 7 bases. This CDR3 spans 13 amino acids. Germline V gene sequence: CDR1 SGHRS, CDR2 YFSETQ. The CDR3 DNA follows: TGCGCCAGCAGCGAGGGACAGGTAAATGAGCAGTTCTTC. It translates to CASSEGQVNEQFF.

V usage is TRBV11-2 and J usage is TRBJ2-1; D is undetermined. V was shortened by 6 bases and J by 10 bases, with 25 bases between the two germline ends. The CDR3 has 16 amino acids. Germline loops: CDR1 SGHAT, CDR2 FQNNGV. The CDR3 reads CASSYLRGRRAFEQFF. The CDR3 DNA is TGTGCCAGCAGTTATCTCCGTGGGCGTAGAGCTTTCGAGCAGTTCTTC.

J is TRBJ2-3 and V is TRBV5-1; possibly TRBD1 for D (6 bases). CDR3 length: 15 residues. V was pared by 7 bases and J by 1 base, with 16 bases between. Germline lookup yields CDR1 SGHRS and CDR2 YFSETQ. CDR3 protein: CASAGVRPGTDTQYF. DNA for the CDR3: TGCGCCAGCGCAGGGGTTAGGCCCGGCACAGATACGCAGTATTTT. The variable domain in full, with the rest retrieved from reference TRBV5-1 and TRBJ2-3, is KAGVTQTPRYLIKTRGQQVTLSCSPISGHRSVSWYQQTPGQGLQFLFEYFSETQRNKGNFPGRFSGRQFSNSRSEMNVSTLELGDSALYLCASAGVRPGTDTQYFGPGTRLTVL.

J is TRBJ2-7 and V is TRBV5-1, with 10 positions matching TRBD1. Per germline, CDR1 SGHRS and CDR2 YFSETQ. With 2 bases clipped from V and 5 bases from J, the junction kept 7 bases outside the gene matches. CDR3 length equals 15 residues. CDR3 sequence reads: CASSFNRDRGHEQYF. The CDR3 nucleotides are TGCGCCAGCAGCTTTAACCGGGACAGGGGCCACGAGCAGTACTTC.

The chain employs TRBV4-2 and TRBJ2-3; D remains ambiguous. The CDR3 is made up of 15 amino acids. V shed 1 base and J shed 6 bases, with 14 bases lying between them. The germline CDR1 and CDR2 sequences are LGHNA and YNFKEQ. The CDR3: CASSQVPVGPDTQYF. DNA for the CDR3: TGTGCCAGCAGCCAAGTCCCCGTCGGTCCGGATACGCAGTATTTT.

V and J are TRBV7-9 and TRBJ2-7; 13 positions match TRBD2. The junction had 1 base not matched to a gene; V was cut back by 1 base and J by 7 bases. Per germline, CDR1 SEHNR and CDR2 FQNEAQ (reference sequence). The CDR3 extends over 14 amino acids. CDR3: CASSLGGLAGEQYF. Here the CDR3 DNA reads TGTGCCAGCAGCTTAGGGGGACTAGCGGGGGAGCAGTACTTC. Full variable domain (rest looked up from reference TRBV7-9 and TRBJ2-7): DTGVSQNPRHKITKRGQNVTFRCDPISEHNRLYWYRQTLGQGPEFLTYFQNEAQLEKSRLLSDRFSAERPKGSFSTLEIQRTEQGDSAMYLCASSLGGLAGEQYFGPGTRLTVT.

The chain couples TRBV30 to TRBJ2-7; possibly TRBD2 for D (6 bases). The germline V and J ends were trimmed by 3 bases and 4 bases, with 19 bases remaining between them. Per germline, CDR1 GTSNPN and CDR2 SVGIG (reference sequence). The CDR3 is 15 residues long. The CDR3 DNA is TGTGCCTGGAGGGCCCGGAGCGGGCCTAATTACGAGCAGTACTTC. This codes for CAWRARSGPNYEQYF.

This sequence joins TRBV12-5 and TRBJ1-1; 8 bases match TRBD1. The CDR3 contains 14 residues. V shed 6 bases, J shed 3 bases, and the junction held 6 bases outside the gene matches. Per germline, CDR1 LGHNT and CDR2 FRNRAP. Here the CDR3 DNA reads TGTGCTAGTGGCTCAGGGGGCGCGGACACTGAAGCTTTCTTT. It encodes CASGSGGADTEAFF.

The chain has TRBV30 and TRBJ1-1; D unclear. This CDR3 region has 13 residues. V was trimmed by 0 bases and J by 5 bases, leaving 10 bases between them. Germline V gene lookup returns CDR1 GTSNPN and CDR2 SVGIG (reference sequence). This CDR3 is CAWSVEGGTEAFF. CDR3 nucleotides: TGTGCCTGGAGTGTGGAGGGAGGGACTGAAGCTTTCTTT.